The 27 T cell receptor beta chains reported below all come from one sample, sequenced in a study of regulatory T cells in long-lasting Graves disease. Investigators prepared the TCR beta libraries by applying iRepertoire HTBI primers and Arm-PCR of CDR3 regions. TCRdb analysed the multiplex PCR reads with MiXCR anew, one entry per CDR3 protein. This sample yields 350,000 to 450,000 distinct CDR3 sequences, of which around 16% are seen a single time; under 9% belongs to the top ten. Time point described: newly diagnosed GD, antithyroid drugs for less than 3 months. Extracted PBMC RNA gave rise to the TCR library. This sample was shared with a second study, whose subject was T cells in Graves' hyperthyroidism and ophthalmopathy.

The specimen was peripheral blood mononuclear cells (PBMCs), collected at new diagnosis, from a patient treated with antithyroid drugs. Receptors originate from a woman in her 40s with Graves disease.

The rearrangement links TRBV19 to TRBJ1-2; D gene uncertain. The CDR3 is 13 residues long. Trimming took off 1 base at V and 4 bases at J, with 7 bases between the two ends. The germline V gene has CDR1 LNHDA and CDR2 SQIVND (reference sequence). The CDR3 nucleotides are TGTGCCAGTAGTATAGGGACCTCCTATGGCTACACCTTC. It codes for CASSIGTSYGYTF.

This clonotype was detected only a few times. The gene calls are TRBV18 and TRBJ1-3; D is unresolved. Germline V lookup: CDR1 KGHSH, CDR2 LQKENI. The CDR3 loop spans 17 amino acids. Trimming shortened V by 0 bases and J by 4 bases, and 16 bases separated the two germline ends. CDR3 DNA sequence: TGTGCCAGCTCACCACCAAACATTAAGGCGCGCGGAAACACCATATATTTT. Its protein is CASSPPNIKARGNTIYF. Variable domain in full (rest from reference TRBV18 and TRBJ1-3): NAGVMQNPRHLVRRRGQEARLRCSPMKGHSHVYWYRQLPEEGLKFMVYLQKENIIDESGMPKERFSAEFPKEGPSILRIQQVVRGDSAAYFCASSPPNIKARGNTIYFGEGSWLTVV.

The rearrangement joins TRBV12-3 or TRBV12-4 to TRBJ2-7, with 14 bases lining up with TRBD2. Trimming cost V 7 bases and J 4 bases; bases outside gene matches: 6. The CDR3 is 15 amino acids. The CDR3 here is CASKGLAGDIYEQYF. The CDR3 DNA reads TGTGCCAGCAAGGGACTAGCGGGAGACATATACGAGCAGTACTTC.

The chain combines TRBV4-3 with TRBJ2-7, with D unresolved. The V end was cut by 0 bases, the J end by 2 bases, with 8 bases between. Looked up from germline, CDR1 is LGHNA and CDR2 is YSLEER. The CDR3 covers 14 residues. The CDR3 sequence is CASSQDRYPYEQYF. CDR3 in DNA: TGCGCCAGCAGCCAAGACAGATACCCCTACGAGCAGTACTTC.

This clonotype showed up many times. This chain connects TRBV10-3 to TRBJ2-3; the match to TRBD2 covers 11 bases. V was pared by 1 base and J by 0 bases, with 3 bases of the junction left unmatched. CDR3 size: 17 residues. Per the germline V gene, CDR1 is ENHRY and CDR2 is SYGVKD. For the CDR3, the DNA is TGTGCCATCAGTGAGTTGTGGACTAGCGGGAGCACAGATACGCAGTATTTT. Amino acid sequence: CAISELWTSGSTDTQYF.

This clonotype has ten or more counts. V and J are TRBV11-2 and TRBJ2-2; TRBD1 aligns across 7 bases. Per germline, CDR1 SGHAT and CDR2 FQNNGV. The ends lost 3 bases at V and 7 bases at J; junction bases unmatched: 11. This CDR3 has 16 residues. CDR3 sequence (DNA): TGTGCCAGCAGCTTTCGAACTCCCGGGACAGACGGGGAGCTGTTTTTT. Protein sequence: CASSFRTPGTDGELFF.

The chain's CDR3 is CASSLGTSGRPHEQYF. CDR3 DNA sequence: TGTGCCAGCAGCTTAGGGACTAGCGGGCGGCCCCACGAGCAGTACTTC. The chain is built from TRBV7-2 and TRBJ2-7, with TRBD2 matching 11 bases. This CDR3 has 16 amino acids. Germline assignment: CDR1 SGHTA and CDR2 FQGNSA. The junction had 7 bases not matched to a gene; V was cut back by 1 base and J by 5 bases.

Of note for this clonotype: Possible read error: a much larger clone is one base away. The genes are TRBV11-2 and TRBJ2-1; D is ambiguous. The CDR3 is 12 amino acids. Germline CDR1 is SGHAT and CDR2 is FQNNGV. The CDR3 nucleotides read TGTGCCAGCCTGGTGGCTATCAATGAGCAGCTCTTC. It encodes CASLVAINEQLF.

The table lists this clonotype with many counts. The CDR3 bases are TGTGCCAGCAGTGAAGGGGACTATCACAATGAGCAGTTCTTC. Protein: CASSEGDYHNEQFF. The V call is TRBV2, the J call TRBJ2-1, with 7 bases identical to TRBD2. The V gene end was trimmed by 1 base and the J gene end by 5 bases; junction bases not matched to a gene: 2. The CDR3 runs 14 residues. Germline values: CDR1 SNHLY, CDR2 FYNNEI.

This clonotype was observed a few times. The V call is TRBV4-1, the J call TRBJ2-7; TRBD2 aligns across 7 bases. The J segment lost 2 bases and the V segment lost 1 base, leaving 2 bases of the junction unmatched. The CDR3 has 14 residues. CDR1 and CDR2 (germline): MGHRA, YSYEKL. CDR3 in amino acids: CASSQGREPYEQYF. In DNA, the CDR3 is TGCGCCAGCAGCCAAGGGCGGGAGCCCTACGAGCAGTACTTC.

This rearrangement joins TRBV5-6 to TRBJ2-5; the match to TRBD2 covers 8 bases. Trimming removed 5 bases from V and 5 bases from J; junction bases left unmatched: 8. The CDR3 has 14 amino acids. Germline values: CDR1 SGHDT, CDR2 YYEEEE. The chain's CDR3 is CASSIAGGWETQYF. The CDR3 DNA sequence: TGTGCCAGCAGTATCGCGGGAGGATGGGAGACCCAGTACTTC.

This clonotype has at least ten counts. The chain links TRBV2 to TRBJ2-3; 9 nucleotides align to TRBD2. After removal of 6 bases from V and 4 bases from J, the junction contained 5 bases not matched to a gene. This CDR3 has 14 amino acids. Germline V gives CDR1 SNHLY, CDR2 FYNNEI. CDR3 sequence (DNA): TGTGCCAGCAGGGTAGCGGGAGTGGCAGATACGCAGTATTTT. Amino acids: CASRVAGVADTQYF.

The table lists this clonotype with many counts. The V gene is TRBV12-3 or TRBV12-4, the J gene TRBJ2-3; TRBD2 matches at 9 bases. The CDR3 is 16 residues long. The V gene end was trimmed by 6 bases and the J gene end by 1 base; junction bases not matched to a gene: 8. The CDR3 loop is CASSPNPSGGTDTQYF. The CDR3 coding sequence is TGTGCCAGCAGCCCTAACCCTAGCGGGGGCACAGATACGCAGTATTTT.

CDR3 sequence (DNA): TGCGCCAGCAGCCAAGAGGGGGTAGCTGGGCCCTACGAGCAGTACTTC. It yields the protein CASSQEGVAGPYEQYF. The V gene is TRBV4-1, the J gene TRBJ2-7; D tentatively fits TRBD1 or TRBD2 (5 bases each). The CDR3 extends over 16 amino acids. CDR1 is MGHRA, CDR2 YSYEKL, per germline. Between the trimmed V and J ends, which lost 0 bases and 2 bases, there was a span of 14 bases.

At least ten counts were recorded for this clonotype. The rearrangement links TRBV12-5 to TRBJ2-2; 7 bases line up with TRBD1. This CDR3 has 16 residues. CDR1 LGHNT and CDR2 FRNRAP come from the germline V gene. V lost 3 bases and J lost 2; bases outside the gene matches: 6. CDR3 region: CASGFQTGRNTGELFF. Here the CDR3 DNA reads TGTGCTAGTGGTTTTCAGACAGGGCGAAACACCGGGGAGCTGTTTTTT.

The chain is built from TRBV10-3 and TRBJ2-5, with 11 bases that match TRBD2. V trimming: 4 bases; J trimming: 5 bases; junction bases outside the gene matches: 12. Germline lookup yields CDR1 ENHRY and CDR2 SYGVKD. This CDR3 has 17 residues. In DNA form, the CDR3 reads TGTGCCATCAGTGGGTCGACTAGCGGGAAGGGGAGTGAGACCCAGTACTTC. Translating it yields CAISGSTSGKGSETQYF.

This clonotype was seen many times. This chain joins TRBV7-8 and TRBJ1-3, with a possible D match to TRBD1 (6 bases). The V gene lost 4 bases and the J gene lost 4 bases, with 11 bases spanning the gap. CDR1 is SGHVS, CDR2 FQNEAQ, per germline. The CDR3 extends over 14 amino acids. The CDR3 reads CASSSPRGGNTIYF. In DNA, the CDR3 is TGTGCCAGCAGCTCCCCCAGGGGAGGAAACACCATATATTTT.

This sequence joins TRBV18 and TRBJ1-3; no clear D. The V end lost 0 bases, the J end lost 1 base, and 7 bases lay between the germline ends. Germline V gives CDR1 KGHSH, CDR2 LQKENI. There are 15 residues in the CDR3. DNA for the CDR3: TGTGCCAGCTCACCACCTAGCAGGTCTGGAAACACCATATATTTT. Protein: CASSPPSRSGNTIYF.

This clonotype was counted ten times or more. The CDR3 protein is CASSYPRTGSNTEAFF. The CDR3 DNA reads TGTGCCAGCAGTTACCCCCGGACAGGGTCGAACACTGAAGCTTTCTTT. V is TRBV6-2 or TRBV6-3 and J is TRBJ1-1; TRBD1 matches at 8 bases. Germline trimming cut 2 bases from V and 1 base from J; bases unmatched to any gene: 6. Germline lookup yields CDR1 MNHEY and CDR2 SVGEGT. The CDR3 has 16 amino acids.

This clonotype has a handful of counts. V usage is TRBV20-1 and J usage is TRBJ1-1; D gene unclear. CDR3 length: 14 residues. Germline V CDR1 and CDR2: DFQATT, SNEGSKA (reference sequence). Trimming removed 3 bases at V and 7 bases at J, with 18 bases between. The CDR3 here is CSASNLLRPDEAFF. The CDR3 coding sequence is TGCAGTGCTAGCAACCTCTTAAGACCAGATGAAGCTTTCTTT.

This clonotype was observed at least ten times. The J gene is TRBJ2-5, the V gene TRBV19; D remains unclear. CDR1 is LNHDA and CDR2 is SQIVND in the germline V gene (reference sequence). The CDR3 contains 13 residues. V was clipped by 9 bases and J by 5 bases, with 16 bases between them. The DNA of the CDR3 is TGTGCCAGCAGTTTTGGGCTGGGGGAGACCCAGTACTTC. Amino acid sequence: CASSFGLGETQYF. Supplemented by reference TRBV19 and TRBJ2-5, the full variable domain reads DGGITQSPKYLFRKEGQNVTLSCEQNLNHDAMYWYRQDPGQGLRLIYYSQIVNDFQKGDIAEGYSVSREKKESFPLTVTSAQKNPTAFYLCASSFGLGETQYFGPGTRLLVL.

This clonotype has at least ten counts. This rearrangement joins TRBV12-3 or TRBV12-4 to TRBJ1-6; D ambiguous. V gave up 7 bases and J gave up 0 bases, with 10 bases separating them. The CDR3 is 15 amino acids. The CDR3 is CASMSWSSYNSPLHF. In DNA, the CDR3 is TGTGCCAGCATGTCGTGGAGCTCCTATAATTCACCCCTCCACTTT.

This chain uses TRBV7-9 with TRBJ2-2, with D perhaps TRBD1 or TRBD2 (5 bases each). The CDR3 contains 14 residues. V was pared by 1 base and J by 6 bases, with 9 bases between. Germline V gene lookup returns CDR1 SEHNR and CDR2 FQNEAQ (reference sequence). The CDR3 DNA sequence: TGTGCCAGCAGCTTAGAGGTGGGGGCCGGGGAGCTGTTTTTT. Protein product: CASSLEVGAGELFF.

This clonotype has only a few counts. The chain recombines TRBV6-5 with TRBJ2-1; D may be TRBD1 (6 bases). V lost 0 bases, J lost 2 bases, and 17 bases lay in between. From germline, CDR1 is MNHEY and CDR2 SVGAGI. The CDR3 extends over 18 amino acids. The CDR3, as DNA: TGTGCCAGCAGTTACTCATTCTTTCAGGGGTCCCCCTACAATGAGCAGTTCTTC. It codes for CASSYSFFQGSPYNEQFF.

This clonotype was detected many times. The J gene is TRBJ2-5, the V gene TRBV11-2; TRBD1 agrees at 9 bases. The CDR3 loop spans 15 amino acids. From germline, CDR1 is SGHAT and CDR2 FQNNGV. The V and J ends lost 5 bases and 1 base, in that order; junction bases with no gene match: 5. The chain's CDR3 is CASSGTGPPQETQYF. The CDR3 DNA reads as TGTGCCAGCAGCGGGACAGGGCCTCCCCAAGAGACCCAGTACTTC.

The J gene is TRBJ1-2, the V gene TRBV19; 7 bases are a match to TRBD1. Germline V gene sequence: CDR1 LNHDA, CDR2 SQIVND (reference sequence). Trimming took 6 bases from V and 3 from J; bases not matched to a gene: 7. The CDR3 spans 14 residues. In DNA, the CDR3 is TGTGCCAGTAGGGCAATAGACAGGGACTATGGCTACACCTTC. This gives the protein CASRAIDRDYGYTF.

This clonotype came up many times. The DNA for the CDR3 is TGTGCCAGCCGTACCTACTCCTACGAGCAGTACTTC. Translated, it gives CASRTYSYEQYF. This sequence joins TRBV6-1 and TRBJ2-7; no reliable D call. V lost 8 bases to trimming and J lost 0 bases, with 8 bases between them. Germline CDR1 is MNHNS and CDR2 is SASEGT. CDR3 length: 12 residues.